Included here is one TCR beta chain sequence, with context. This record belongs to a study of blood T cell repertoires in COVID-19. The V end was cut by 6 bases, the J end by 1 base, with 15 bases between. Germline values: CDR1 SGHAT, CDR2 FQNNGV. The CDR3 is 15 amino acids. Original handling: Amplifying reference gene primers gave estimates of nucleated cell counts. Assay: immunoSEQ multiplex PCR; the TCRdb copy retains only in-frame clones and omits some. That table furnishes V, J and clone size, whereas the DNA furnished D and trimming. The table includes 180,000 or so clones, around nine tenths detected once.

The sequence came from a man between 18 and 35 years old with active or convalescent COVID-19. The chain couples TRBV11-2 to TRBJ1-1; tentatively, D is TRBD1 (6 bases). What was sequenced was peripheral blood. As DNA, the CDR3 is TGTGCCAGCAGTAATACCGGGACAAAGAACACTGAAGCTTTCTTT. This encodes CASSNTGTKNTEAFF. Filled out from reference TRBV11-2 and TRBJ1-1, the complete variable domain reads EAGVAQSPRYKIIEKRQSVAFWCNPISGHATLYWYQQILGQGPKLLIQFQNNGVVDDSQLPKDRFSAERLKGVDSTLKIQPAKLEDSAVYLCASSNTGTKNTEAFFGQGTRLTVV.